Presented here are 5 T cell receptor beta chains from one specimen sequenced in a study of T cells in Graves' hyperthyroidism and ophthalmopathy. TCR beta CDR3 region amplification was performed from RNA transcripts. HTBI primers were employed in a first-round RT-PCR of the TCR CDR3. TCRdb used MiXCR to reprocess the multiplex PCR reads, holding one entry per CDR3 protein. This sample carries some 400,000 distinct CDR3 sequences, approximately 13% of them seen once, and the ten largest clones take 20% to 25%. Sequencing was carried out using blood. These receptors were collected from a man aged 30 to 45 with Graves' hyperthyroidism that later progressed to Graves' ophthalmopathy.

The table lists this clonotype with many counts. The CDR3 region is CASSPDTYMDTQYF. CDR3 sequence (DNA): TGTGCCAGCTCACCGGACACCTACATGGATACGCAGTATTTT. This chain uses TRBV18 with TRBJ2-3; tentative D call: TRBD1 (5 bases). The V end lost 3 bases, the J end lost 6 bases, and 13 bases lay between the germline ends. The V gene's germline CDR1 is KGHSH and CDR2 LQKENI. There are 14 residues in the CDR3.

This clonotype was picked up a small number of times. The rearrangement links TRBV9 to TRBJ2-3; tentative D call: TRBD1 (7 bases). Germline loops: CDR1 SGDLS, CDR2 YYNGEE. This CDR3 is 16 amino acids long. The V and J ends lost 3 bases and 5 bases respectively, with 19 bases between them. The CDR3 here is CASSARGLAKGDTQYF. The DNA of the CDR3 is TGTGCCAGCAGCGCGAGGGGGCTAGCGAAGGGAGATACGCAGTATTTT.

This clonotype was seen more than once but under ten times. The CDR3 region is CSVEVALKETQYF. DNA for the CDR3: TGCAGCGTTGAAGTTGCGCTAAAAGAGACCCAGTACTTC. The chain joins TRBV29-1 to TRBJ2-5; D not resolved. The CDR3 is 13 residues long. V lost 1 base to trimming and J lost 3 bases, with 9 bases between them. Looked up from germline, CDR1 is SQVTM and CDR2 is ANQGSEA.

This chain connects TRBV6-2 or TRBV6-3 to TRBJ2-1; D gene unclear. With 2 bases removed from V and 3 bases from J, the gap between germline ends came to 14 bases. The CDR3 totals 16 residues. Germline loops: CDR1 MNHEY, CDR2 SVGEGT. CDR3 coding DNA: TGTGCCAGCAGTTACGCCTCATTACCCCGCTACAATGAGCAGTTCTTC. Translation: CASSYASLPRYNEQFF.

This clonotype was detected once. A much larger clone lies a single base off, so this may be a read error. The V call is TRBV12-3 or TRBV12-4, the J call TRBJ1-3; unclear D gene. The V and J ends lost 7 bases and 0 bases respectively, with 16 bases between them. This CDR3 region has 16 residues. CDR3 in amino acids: CASTPYSRISGNTIYF. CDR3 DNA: TGTGCCAGCACCCCGTACAGCAGGATCTCTGGAAACACCATATATTTT.